The entry below gives a single T cell receptor beta chain sequence along with its context. This record belongs to a study of blood T cells in healthy people across ages. Healthy Caucasians from Russia aged about 6 to 100 served as donors. With 1 base clipped from V and 3 bases from J, the junction kept 5 bases outside the gene matches. The CDR3 extends over 15 amino acids. Germline CDR1 and CDR2: SGHAT and FQNNGV. The authors ran a second PCR of about 7 to 11 cycles using a sample-barcoded 5' primer and a J-beta primer mix. TCRdb re-analysed the 5' RACE reads in MiXCR, keeping a single row per CDR3 protein. The table includes fewer than 800,000 distinct CDR3 sequences, approximately 25% detected once. These data were likewise used in another study, on T cells of mothers and their children.

The J gene is TRBJ2-5, the V gene TRBV11-2, with 7 bases fitting TRBD2. This clonotype was obtained from a boy younger than 18 in good health. Sample: blood. The CDR3 sequence is CASSLGRGVEETQYF. Here the CDR3 DNA reads TGTGCCAGCAGCTTAGGCCGGGGGGTCGAAGAGACCCAGTACTTC.